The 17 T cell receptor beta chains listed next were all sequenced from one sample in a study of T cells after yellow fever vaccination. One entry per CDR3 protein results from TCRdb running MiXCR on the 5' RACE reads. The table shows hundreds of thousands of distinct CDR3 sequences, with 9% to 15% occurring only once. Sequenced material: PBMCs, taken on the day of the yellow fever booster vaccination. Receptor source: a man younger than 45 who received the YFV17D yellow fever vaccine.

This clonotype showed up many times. CDR3 region: CASSIQAEQQFF. Written as DNA, the CDR3 is TGCGCCAGCAGCATCCAAGCGGAGCAGCAGTTCTTC. The chain combines TRBV5-1 with TRBJ2-1; TRBD2 might be the D (5 bases). Trimming removed 4 bases from V and 11 bases from J, with 13 bases in between. Germline V gene sequence: CDR1 SGHRS, CDR2 YFSETQ. The CDR3 contains 12 residues.

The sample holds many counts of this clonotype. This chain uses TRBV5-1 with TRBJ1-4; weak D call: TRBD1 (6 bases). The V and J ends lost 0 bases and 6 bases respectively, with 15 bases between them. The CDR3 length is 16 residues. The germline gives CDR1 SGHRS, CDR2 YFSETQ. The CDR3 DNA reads TGCGCCAGCAGCTTGGCGAGGCTGGGGGCGGATGAAAAACTGTTTTTT. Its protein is CASSLARLGADEKLFF. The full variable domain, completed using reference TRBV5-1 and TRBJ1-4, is KAGVTQTPRYLIKTRGQQVTLSCSPISGHRSVSWYQQTPGQGLQFLFEYFSETQRNKGNFPGRFSGRQFSNSRSEMNVSTLELGDSALYLCASSLARLGADEKLFFGSGTQLSVL.

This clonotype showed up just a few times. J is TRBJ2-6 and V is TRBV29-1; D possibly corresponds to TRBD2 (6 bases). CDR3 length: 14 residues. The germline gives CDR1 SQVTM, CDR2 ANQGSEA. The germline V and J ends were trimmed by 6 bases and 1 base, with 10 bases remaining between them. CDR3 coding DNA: TGCAGCGTGGGAGGAGGGTCTGGGGCCAACGTCCTGACTTTC. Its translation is CSVGGGSGANVLTF.

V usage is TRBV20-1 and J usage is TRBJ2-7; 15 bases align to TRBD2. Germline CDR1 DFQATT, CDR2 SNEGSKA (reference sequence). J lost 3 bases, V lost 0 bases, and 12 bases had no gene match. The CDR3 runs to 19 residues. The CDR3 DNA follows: TGCAGTGCTAGAGATCCCCGGACTAGCGGGAGGGCCGATCGCTACGAGCAGTACTTC. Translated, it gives CSARDPRTSGRADRYEQYF.

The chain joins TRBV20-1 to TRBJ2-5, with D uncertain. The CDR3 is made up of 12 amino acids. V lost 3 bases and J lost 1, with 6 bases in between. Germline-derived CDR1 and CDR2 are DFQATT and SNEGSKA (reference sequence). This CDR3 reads CSASLGQETQYF. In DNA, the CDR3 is TGCAGTGCTAGTCTAGGCCAAGAGACCCAGTACTTC.

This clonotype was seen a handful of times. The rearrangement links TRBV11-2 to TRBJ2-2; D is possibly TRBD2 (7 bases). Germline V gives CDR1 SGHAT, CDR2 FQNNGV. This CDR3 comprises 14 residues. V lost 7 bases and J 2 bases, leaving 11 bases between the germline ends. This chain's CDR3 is CASKGGYNTGELFF. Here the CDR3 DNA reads TGTGCCAGCAAGGGGGGGTACAACACCGGGGAGCTGTTTTTT.

CDR3 DNA sequence: TGTGCCTTCTGTCATCGTGGGACAGGGATTTTTGGAAACACCATATATTTT. Translation: CAFCHRGTGIFGNTIYF. V gene TRBV3-1 combines with J gene TRBJ1-3, with 9 bases identical to TRBD1. Germline values: CDR1 LGHDT, CDR2 YNNKEL (reference sequence). V lost 11 bases and J lost 3; bases outside the gene matches: 17. The CDR3 has 17 amino acids. The full variable domain, with the rest looked up from reference TRBV3-1 and TRBJ1-3, is DTAVSQTPKYLVTQMGNDKSIKCEQNLGHDTMYWYKQDSKKFLKIMFSYNNKELIINETVPNRFSPKSPDKAHLNLHINSLELGDSAVYFCAFCHRGTGIFGNTIYFGEGSWLTVV.

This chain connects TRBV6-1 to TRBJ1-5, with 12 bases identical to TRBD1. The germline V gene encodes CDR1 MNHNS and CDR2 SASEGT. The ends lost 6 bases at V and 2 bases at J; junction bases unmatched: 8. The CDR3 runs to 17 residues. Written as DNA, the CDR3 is TGTGCCAGCAGGAAGGGACAGGGGGCAACGGGCAATCAGCCCCAGCATTTT. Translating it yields CASRKGQGATGNQPQHF.

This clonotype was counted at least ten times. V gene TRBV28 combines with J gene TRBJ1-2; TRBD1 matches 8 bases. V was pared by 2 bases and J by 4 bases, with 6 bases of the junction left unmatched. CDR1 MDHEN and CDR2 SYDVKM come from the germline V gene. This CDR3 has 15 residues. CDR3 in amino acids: CASSLGQGVFYGYTF. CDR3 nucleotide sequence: TGTGCCAGCAGTTTAGGACAGGGCGTGTTCTATGGCTACACCTTC.

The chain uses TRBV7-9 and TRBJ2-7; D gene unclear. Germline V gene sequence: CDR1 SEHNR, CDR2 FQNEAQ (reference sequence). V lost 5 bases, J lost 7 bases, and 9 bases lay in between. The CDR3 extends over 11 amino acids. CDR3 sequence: CASSPPPEQYF. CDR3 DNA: TGTGCCAGCAGCCCCCCGCCGGAGCAGTACTTC.

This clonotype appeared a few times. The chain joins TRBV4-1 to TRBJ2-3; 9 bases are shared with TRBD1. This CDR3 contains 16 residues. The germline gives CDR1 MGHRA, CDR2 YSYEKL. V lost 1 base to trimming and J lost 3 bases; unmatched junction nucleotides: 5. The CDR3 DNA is TGCGCCAGCAGCCAAGCCGGGACAGGGTTGACAGATACGCAGTATTTT. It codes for CASSQAGTGLTDTQYF.

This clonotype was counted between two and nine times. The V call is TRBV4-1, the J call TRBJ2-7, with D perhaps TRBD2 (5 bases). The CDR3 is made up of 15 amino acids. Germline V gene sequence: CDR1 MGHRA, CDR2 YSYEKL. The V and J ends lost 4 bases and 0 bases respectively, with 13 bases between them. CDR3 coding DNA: TGCGCCAGCAGCCCGCTGAGCGGTTTCTCCTACGAGCAGTACTTC. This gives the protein CASSPLSGFSYEQYF.

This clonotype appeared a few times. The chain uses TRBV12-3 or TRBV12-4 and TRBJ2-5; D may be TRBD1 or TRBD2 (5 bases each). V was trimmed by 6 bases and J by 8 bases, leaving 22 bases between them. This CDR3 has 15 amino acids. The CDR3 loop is CASRFSDGTKRTQYF. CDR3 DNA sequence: TGTGCCAGCAGATTTTCGGACGGGACGAAGAGAACCCAGTACTTC.

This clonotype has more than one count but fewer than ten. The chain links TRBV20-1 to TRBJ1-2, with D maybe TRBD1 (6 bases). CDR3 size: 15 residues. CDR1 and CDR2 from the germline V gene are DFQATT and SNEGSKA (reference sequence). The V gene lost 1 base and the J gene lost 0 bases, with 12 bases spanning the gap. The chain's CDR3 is CSARASDRTNYGYTF. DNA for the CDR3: TGCAGTGCTAGAGCCTCGGACAGAACTAACTATGGCTACACCTTC.

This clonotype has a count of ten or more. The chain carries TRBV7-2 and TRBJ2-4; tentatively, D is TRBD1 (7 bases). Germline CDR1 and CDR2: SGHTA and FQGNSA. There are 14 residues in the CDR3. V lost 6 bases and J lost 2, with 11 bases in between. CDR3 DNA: TGTGCCAGCAGTCCAGGGGGGTCCAAAAACATTCAGTACTTC. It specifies CASSPGGSKNIQYF.

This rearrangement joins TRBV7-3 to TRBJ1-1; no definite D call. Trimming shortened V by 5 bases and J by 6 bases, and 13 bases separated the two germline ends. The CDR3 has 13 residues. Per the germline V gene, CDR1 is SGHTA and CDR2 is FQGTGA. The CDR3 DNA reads TGTGCCAGCAGCCAAATACGGGCTTCTGAAGCTTTCTTT. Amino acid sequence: CASSQIRASEAFF.

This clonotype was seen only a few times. The CDR3 protein is CASSFRTSTQFF. The CDR3 nucleotides are TGTGCCAGCAGTTTTCGGACTAGTACCCAGTTCTTC. V usage is TRBV7-2 and J usage is TRBJ2-1; 7 bases are a match to TRBD2. The CDR3 extends over 12 amino acids. Germline CDR1 and CDR2: SGHTA and FQGNSA. V was pared by 6 bases and J by 13 bases, with 9 bases of the junction left unmatched.